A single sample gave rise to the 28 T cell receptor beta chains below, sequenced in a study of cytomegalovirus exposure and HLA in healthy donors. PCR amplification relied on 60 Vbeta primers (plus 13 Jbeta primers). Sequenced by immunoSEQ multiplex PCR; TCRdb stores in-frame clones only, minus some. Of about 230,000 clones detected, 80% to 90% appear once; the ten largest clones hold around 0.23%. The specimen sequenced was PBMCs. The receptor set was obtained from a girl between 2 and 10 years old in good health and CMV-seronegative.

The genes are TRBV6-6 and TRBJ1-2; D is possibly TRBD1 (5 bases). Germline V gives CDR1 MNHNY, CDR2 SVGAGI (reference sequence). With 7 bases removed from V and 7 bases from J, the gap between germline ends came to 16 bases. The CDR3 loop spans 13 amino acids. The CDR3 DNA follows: TGTGCCAGCACCCATAGGGGAAGGGCTGGCTACACCTTC. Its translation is CASTHRGRAGYTF.

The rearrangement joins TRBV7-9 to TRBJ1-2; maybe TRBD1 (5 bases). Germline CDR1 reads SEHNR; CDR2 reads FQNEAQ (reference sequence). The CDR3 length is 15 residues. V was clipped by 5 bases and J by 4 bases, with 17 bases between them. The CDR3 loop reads CASSPPRREGYGYTF. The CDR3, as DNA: TGTGCCAGCAGCCCCCCCCGCAGGGAAGGCTATGGCTACACCTTC.

CDR3 residues: CAWSVVADSYNEQFF. The CDR3 coding sequence is TGTGCCTGGAGTGTCGTAGCGGACTCCTACAATGAGCAGTTCTTC. V usage is TRBV30 and J usage is TRBJ2-1; D possibly corresponds to TRBD2 (6 bases). V was clipped by 0 bases and J by 0 bases, with 9 bases between them. Germline V CDR1 and CDR2: GTSNPN, SVGIG (reference sequence). The CDR3 consists of 15 residues.

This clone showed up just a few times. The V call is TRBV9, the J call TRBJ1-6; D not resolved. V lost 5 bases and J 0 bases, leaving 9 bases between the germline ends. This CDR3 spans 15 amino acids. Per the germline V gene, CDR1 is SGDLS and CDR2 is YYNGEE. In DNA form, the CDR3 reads TGTGCCAGCAGGGGAGGGAGCTCCTATAATTCACCCCTCCACTTT. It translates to CASRGGSSYNSPLHF.

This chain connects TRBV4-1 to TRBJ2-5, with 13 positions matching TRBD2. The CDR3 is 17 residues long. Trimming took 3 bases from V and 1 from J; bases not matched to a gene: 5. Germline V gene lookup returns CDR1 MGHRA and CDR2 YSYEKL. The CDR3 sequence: CASSQALAGGAQETQYF. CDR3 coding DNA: TGCGCCAGCAGCCAGGCACTAGCGGGAGGGGCCCAAGAGACCCAGTACTTC.

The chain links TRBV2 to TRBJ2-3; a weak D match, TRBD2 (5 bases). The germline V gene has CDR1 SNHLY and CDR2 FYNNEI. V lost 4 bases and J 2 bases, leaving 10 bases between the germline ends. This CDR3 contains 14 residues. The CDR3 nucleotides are TGTGCCAGCAGTGGAGGGCGGGCCACAGATACGCAGTATTTT. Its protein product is CASSGGRATDTQYF.

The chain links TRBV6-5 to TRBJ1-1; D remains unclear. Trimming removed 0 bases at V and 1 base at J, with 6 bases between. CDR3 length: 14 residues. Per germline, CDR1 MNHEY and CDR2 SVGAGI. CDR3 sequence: CASSYSRGNTEAFF. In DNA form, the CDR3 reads TGTGCCAGCAGTTACTCGCGGGGGAACACTGAAGCTTTCTTT.

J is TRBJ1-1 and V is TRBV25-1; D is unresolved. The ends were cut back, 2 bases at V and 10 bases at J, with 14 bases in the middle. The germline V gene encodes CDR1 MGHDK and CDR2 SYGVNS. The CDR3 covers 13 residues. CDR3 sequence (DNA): TGTGCCAGCAGTGAACAGCGTAGTAGAGGAGCTTTCTTT. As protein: CASSEQRSRGAFF.

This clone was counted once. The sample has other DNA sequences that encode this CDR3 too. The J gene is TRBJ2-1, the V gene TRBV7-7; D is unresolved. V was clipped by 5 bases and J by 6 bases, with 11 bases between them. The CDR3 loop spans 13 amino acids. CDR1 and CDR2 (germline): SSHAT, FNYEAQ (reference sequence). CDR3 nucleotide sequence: TGTGCCAGCAGCCCCGGTACTTCCAATGAGCAGTTCTTC. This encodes CASSPGTSNEQFF.

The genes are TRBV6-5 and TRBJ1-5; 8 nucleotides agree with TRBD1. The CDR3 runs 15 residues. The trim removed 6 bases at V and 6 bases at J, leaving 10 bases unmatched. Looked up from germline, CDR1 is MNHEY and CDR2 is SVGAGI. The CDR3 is CASRSTGGSTQPQHF. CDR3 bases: TGTGCCAGCAGATCAACAGGGGGAAGTACTCAGCCCCAGCATTTT.

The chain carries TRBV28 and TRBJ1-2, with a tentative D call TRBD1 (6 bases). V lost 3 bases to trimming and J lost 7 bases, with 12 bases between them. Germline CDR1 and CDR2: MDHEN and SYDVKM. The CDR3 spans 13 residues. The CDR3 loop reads CASSFADSPGYTF. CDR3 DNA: TGTGCCAGCAGTTTTGCGGACAGCCCTGGCTACACCTTC.

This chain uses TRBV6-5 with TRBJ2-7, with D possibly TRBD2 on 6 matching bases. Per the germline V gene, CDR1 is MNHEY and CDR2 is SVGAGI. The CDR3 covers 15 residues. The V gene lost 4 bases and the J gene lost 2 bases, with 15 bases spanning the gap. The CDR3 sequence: CASSWNRIAAYEQYF. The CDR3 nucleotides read TGTGCCAGCAGTTGGAATAGGATAGCGGCCTACGAGCAGTACTTC.

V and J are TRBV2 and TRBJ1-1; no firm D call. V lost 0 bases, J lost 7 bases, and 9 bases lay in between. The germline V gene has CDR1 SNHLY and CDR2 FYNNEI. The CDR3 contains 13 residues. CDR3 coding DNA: TGTGCCAGCAGTGAAGCGTCGGTGAGTGAAGCTTTCTTT. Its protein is CASSEASVSEAFF.

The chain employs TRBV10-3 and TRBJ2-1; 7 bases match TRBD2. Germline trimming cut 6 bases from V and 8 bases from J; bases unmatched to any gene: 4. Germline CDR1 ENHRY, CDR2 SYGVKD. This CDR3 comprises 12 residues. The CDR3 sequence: CAIRRENHEQFF. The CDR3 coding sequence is TGTGCCATCAGGCGGGAGAATCATGAGCAGTTCTTC.

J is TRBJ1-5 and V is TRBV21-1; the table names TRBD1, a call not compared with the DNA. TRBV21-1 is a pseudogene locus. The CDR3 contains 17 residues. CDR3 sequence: CASSKPLGDRGGQPQHF. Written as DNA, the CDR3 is TGTGCCAGCAGCAAACCGTTAGGGGACAGGGGGGGGCAGCCCCAGCATTTT.

The CDR3 DNA reads as TGTGCCAGCGATGGCGGGGGGCCCATAAAAGATACGCAGTATTTT. Encoded protein: CASDGGGPIKDTQYF. The chain has TRBV2 and TRBJ2-3, with 8 bases aligning to TRBD2. V lost 8 bases to trimming and J lost 5 bases; unmatched junction nucleotides: 12. Germline V gene lookup returns CDR1 SNHLY and CDR2 FYNNEI. The CDR3 totals 15 residues.

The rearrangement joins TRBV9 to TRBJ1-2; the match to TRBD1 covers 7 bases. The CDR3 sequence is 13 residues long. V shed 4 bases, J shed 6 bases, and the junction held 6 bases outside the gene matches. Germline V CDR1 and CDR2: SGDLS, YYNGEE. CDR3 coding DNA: TGTGCCAGCAGCACGGACAGGTCGGATGGCTACACCTTC. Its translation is CASSTDRSDGYTF.

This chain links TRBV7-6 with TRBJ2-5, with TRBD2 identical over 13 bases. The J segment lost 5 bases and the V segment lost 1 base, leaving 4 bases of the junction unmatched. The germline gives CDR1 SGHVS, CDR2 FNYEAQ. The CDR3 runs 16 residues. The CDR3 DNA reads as TGTGCCAGCAGCTTAGGGACTAGCGGGAGTAGGGAGACCCAGTACTTC. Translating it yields CASSLGTSGSRETQYF.

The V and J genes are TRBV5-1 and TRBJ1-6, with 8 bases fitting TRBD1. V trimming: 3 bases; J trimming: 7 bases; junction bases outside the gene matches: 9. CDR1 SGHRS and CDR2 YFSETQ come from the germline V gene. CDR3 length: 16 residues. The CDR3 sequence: CASSWPTTGGNSPLHF. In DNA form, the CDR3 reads TGCGCCAGCAGCTGGCCCACAACAGGGGGGAATTCACCCCTCCACTTT.

The CDR3 is CASSPPRDRGGTEAFF. CDR3 nucleotide sequence: TGTGCCAGCAGCCCGCCCCGGGACAGGGGCGGCACTGAAGCTTTCTTT. This chain connects TRBV7-9 to TRBJ1-1; TRBD1 agrees at 10 bases. CDR1 SEHNR and CDR2 FQNEAQ come from the germline V gene (reference sequence). The V and J ends lost 5 bases and 4 bases, in that order; junction bases with no gene match: 10. This CDR3 is built from 16 residues.

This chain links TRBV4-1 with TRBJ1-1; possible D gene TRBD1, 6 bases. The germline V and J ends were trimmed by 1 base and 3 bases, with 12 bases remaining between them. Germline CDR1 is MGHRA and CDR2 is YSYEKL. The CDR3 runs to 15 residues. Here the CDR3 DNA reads TGCGCCAGCAGCCAAGTAGGGCAGGGGTACACTGAAGCTTTCTTT. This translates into CASSQVGQGYTEAFF.

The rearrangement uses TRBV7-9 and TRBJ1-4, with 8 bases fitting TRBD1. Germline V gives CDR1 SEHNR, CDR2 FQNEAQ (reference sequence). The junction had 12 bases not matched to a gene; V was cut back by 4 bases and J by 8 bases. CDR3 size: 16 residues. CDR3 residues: CASSSDADRVAEKLFF. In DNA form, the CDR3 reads TGTGCCAGCAGCTCAGACGCGGACAGGGTCGCCGAAAAACTGTTTTTT.

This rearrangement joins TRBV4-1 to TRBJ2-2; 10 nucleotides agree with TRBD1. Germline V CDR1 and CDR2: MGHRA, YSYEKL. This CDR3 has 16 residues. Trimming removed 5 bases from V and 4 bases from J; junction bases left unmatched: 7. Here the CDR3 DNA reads TGCGCCAGCAGCGACGACAGGGGGCGCGTCACCGGGGAGCTGTTTTTT. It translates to CASSDDRGRVTGELFF.

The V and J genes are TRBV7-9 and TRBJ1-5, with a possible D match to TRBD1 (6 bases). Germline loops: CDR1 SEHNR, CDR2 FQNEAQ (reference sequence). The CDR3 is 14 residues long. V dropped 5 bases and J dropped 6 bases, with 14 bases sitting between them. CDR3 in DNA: TGTGCCAGCAGCCTTACAGGGATCGGTCAGCCCCAGCATTTT. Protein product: CASSLTGIGQPQHF. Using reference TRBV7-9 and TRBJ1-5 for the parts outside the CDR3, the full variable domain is DTGVSQNPRHKITKRGQNVTFRCDPISEHNRLYWYRQTLGQGPEFLTYFQNEAQLEKSRLLSDRFSAERPKGSFSTLEIQRTEQGDSAMYLCASSLTGIGQPQHFGDGTRLSIL.

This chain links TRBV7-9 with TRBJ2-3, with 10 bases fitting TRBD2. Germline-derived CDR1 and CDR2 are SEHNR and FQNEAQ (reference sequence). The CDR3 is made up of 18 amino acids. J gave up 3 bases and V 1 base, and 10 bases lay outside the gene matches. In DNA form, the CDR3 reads TGTGCCAGCAGCTTAGAGGCTAGCGGGGGCGTTGGGACAGATACGCAGTATTTT. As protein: CASSLEASGGVGTDTQYF. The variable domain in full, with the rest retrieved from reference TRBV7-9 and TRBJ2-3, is DTGVSQNPRHKITKRGQNVTFRCDPISEHNRLYWYRQTLGQGPEFLTYFQNEAQLEKSRLLSDRFSAERPKGSFSTLEIQRTEQGDSAMYLCASSLEASGGVGTDTQYFGPGTRLTVL.

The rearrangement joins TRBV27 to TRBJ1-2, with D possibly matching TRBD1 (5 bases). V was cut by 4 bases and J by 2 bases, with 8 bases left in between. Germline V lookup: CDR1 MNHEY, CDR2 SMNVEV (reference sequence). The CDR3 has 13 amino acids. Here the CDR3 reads CASSYDSNYGYTF. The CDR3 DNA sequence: TGTGCCAGCAGTTATGACAGCAACTATGGCTACACCTTC.

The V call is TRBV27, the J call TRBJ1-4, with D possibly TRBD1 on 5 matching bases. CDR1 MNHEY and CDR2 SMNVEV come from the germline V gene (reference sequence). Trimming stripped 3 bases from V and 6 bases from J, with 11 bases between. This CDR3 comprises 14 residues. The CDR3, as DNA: TGTGCCAGCAGTTTTCAGGGCTACGATGAAAAACTGTTTTTT. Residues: CASSFQGYDEKLFF.

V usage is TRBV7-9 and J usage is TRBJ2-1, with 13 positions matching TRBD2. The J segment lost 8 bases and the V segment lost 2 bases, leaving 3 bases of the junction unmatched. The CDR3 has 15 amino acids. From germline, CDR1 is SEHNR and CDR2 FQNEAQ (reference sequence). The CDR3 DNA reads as TGTGCCAGCAGCTTACGGACTAGCGGGAGTTATGAGCAGTTCTTC. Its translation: CASSLRTSGSYEQFF. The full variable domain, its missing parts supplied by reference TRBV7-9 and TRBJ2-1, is DTGVSQNPRHKITKRGQNVTFRCDPISEHNRLYWYRQTLGQGPEFLTYFQNEAQLEKSRLLSDRFSAERPKGSFSTLEIQRTEQGDSAMYLCASSLRTSGSYEQFFGPGTRLTVL.